The 23 T cell receptor beta chains in this list originate from one sample, sequenced in a study of blood T cell repertoires in COVID-19. Measured with immunoSEQ multiplex PCR; TCRdb has only the in-frame clones, and not every one. Of just over 300,000 clones in the sample, almost 90% are singletons; the top ten hold around 4.5%. The specimen sequenced was PBMCs or T cells enriched from blood (not recorded which). Receptors were obtained from a woman younger than 35 with acute COVID-19.

The sample holds a few counts of this clone. The rearrangement joins TRBV3-1 (or the pseudogene TRBV3-2) to TRBJ1-4; 8 positions match TRBD1. V trimming: 2 bases; J trimming: 8 bases; junction bases outside the gene matches: 4. The germline CDR1 and CDR2 sequences are LGHDT and YNNKEL (reference sequence). The length of the CDR3 is 14 residues. The CDR3 protein is CASSQQGAKEKLFF. As DNA, the CDR3 is TGTGCCAGCAGCCAACAGGGGGCGAAGGAAAAACTGTTTTTT.

V gene TRBV27 combines with J gene TRBJ2-3, with 8 bases matching TRBD2. The V gene's germline CDR1 is MNHEY and CDR2 SMNVEV (reference sequence). This CDR3 comprises 18 residues. After removal of 7 bases from V and 6 bases from J, the junction contained 21 bases not matched to a gene. The CDR3 DNA reads TGTGCCAGCACCAAGCTATTGGCAGCGGGAGATTTCCCGGATACGCAGTATTTT. It codes for CASTKLLAAGDFPDTQYF.

The rearrangement uses TRBV2 and TRBJ1-2, with 10 bases that match TRBD1. V dropped 4 bases and J dropped 3; count of bases not matched to a gene: 11. Germline V gene data show CDR1 as SNHLY and CDR2 as FYNNEI. CDR3 length: 17 residues. In DNA form, the CDR3 reads TGTGCCAGCAGTGGTGGGGACAGGGGCCAAGAGTACTATGGCTACACCTTC. The encoded protein is CASSGGDRGQEYYGYTF.

The rearrangement links TRBV2 to TRBJ2-1, with a possible D match to TRBD2 (6 bases). V lost 3 bases to trimming and J lost 5 bases, with 20 bases between them. The CDR3 is 17 amino acids. The germline CDR1 and CDR2 sequences are SNHLY and FYNNEI. CDR3 amino acids: CASSESRTPGGNNEQFF. CDR3 nucleotide sequence: TGTGCCAGCAGTGAGTCGAGGACTCCCGGAGGGAACAATGAGCAGTTCTTC.

The V gene is TRBV5-8, the J gene TRBJ1-2; possibly TRBD1 for D (5 bases). V gave up 4 bases and J gave up 5 bases, with 18 bases separating them. Germline CDR1 is SGHTS and CDR2 is YDEGEE. This CDR3 region has 15 residues. The CDR3 coding sequence is TGTGCCAGCAGCCCCACCCGCGGGGGGACTTATGGCTACACCTTC. This encodes CASSPTRGGTYGYTF.

The chain has TRBV19 and TRBJ1-1; TRBD1 agrees at 10 bases. Germline lookup yields CDR1 LNHDA and CDR2 SQIVND (reference sequence). The CDR3 is 18 amino acids. The ends lost 3 bases at V and 5 bases at J; junction bases unmatched: 15. The CDR3 region has the DNA TGTGCCAGTAGTATCATTGCGGGACAGGGGTTTTATTTTACTGAAGCTTTCTTT. Residues: CASSIIAGQGFYFTEAFF.

This sequence joins TRBV30 and TRBJ2-5; no definite D call. This CDR3 region has 12 residues. Trimming took 8 bases from V and 4 from J, leaving 14 bases between them. Germline V gene sequence: CDR1 GTSNPN, CDR2 SVGIG (reference sequence). The CDR3: CARLARGETQYF. CDR3 in DNA: TGTGCCCGCCTGGCGCGCGGAGAGACCCAGTACTTC.

This clone has more than one count but fewer than ten. This sequence joins TRBV28 and TRBJ1-2; D might be TRBD1 (5 bases). Germline lookup yields CDR1 MDHEN and CDR2 SYDVKM. V was pared by 3 bases and J by 6 bases, with 17 bases between. The CDR3 has 15 amino acids. The CDR3 DNA is TGTGCCAGCAGTTTGGTCGGTGGGGGAGGGGATGGCTACACCTTC. Translated: CASSLVGGGGDGYTF.

The chain couples TRBV11-1 to TRBJ2-7, with 7 bases that match TRBD1. The trim removed 8 bases at V and 5 bases at J, leaving 18 bases unmatched. In germline, CDR1 is SGHAT, CDR2 FQDESV (reference sequence). CDR3 size: 16 residues. In nucleotides, the CDR3 is TGTGCCAGCTCCAAAACCAGGGGGATTGGGGTCCACGAGCAGTACTTC. Translating it yields CASSKTRGIGVHEQYF.

The chain is built from TRBV28 and TRBJ1-2, with unresolved D. CDR3 length: 12 residues. V shed 2 bases and J shed 5 bases, with 6 bases lying between them. Germline assignment: CDR1 MDHEN and CDR2 SYDVKM. CDR3 nucleotides: TGTGCCAGCAGTTTACTAAGTTATGGCTACACCTTC. Protein product: CASSLLSYGYTF.

This clone was recorded a few times. The rearrangement uses TRBV29-1 and TRBJ1-3, with 9 bases matching TRBD1. CDR1 is SQVTM, CDR2 ANQGSEA, per germline. This CDR3 has 13 residues. J gave up 7 bases and V 6 bases, and 7 bases lay outside the gene matches. CDR3 bases: TGCAGCGTGGGACAGGGAGTAGCGAACACCATATATTTT. Translated: CSVGQGVANTIYF.

The CDR3 DNA sequence: TGTGCCAGCCAGACAGGTGATAACTATGGCTACACCTTC. Translated: CASQTGDNYGYTF. The V and J genes are TRBV5-5 and TRBJ1-2; D may be TRBD1 (6 bases). Germline V CDR1 and CDR2: SGHKS, YYEKEE (reference sequence). The CDR3 length is 13 residues. V lost 7 bases and J lost 1, with 11 bases in between.

This clone appeared once. This rearrangement joins TRBV27 to TRBJ2-1, with TRBD2 matching over 10 bases. The J segment lost 9 bases and the V segment lost 2 bases, leaving 13 bases of the junction unmatched. Germline assignment: CDR1 MNHEY and CDR2 SMNVEV (reference sequence). CDR3 length: 17 residues. CDR3 coding DNA: TGTGCCAGCAGTTTAGGGGATAAGCTAGCGGGAGTTAGTGAGCAGTTCTTC. Protein sequence: CASSLGDKLAGVSEQFF.

This chain joins TRBV4-1 and TRBJ2-1; D might be TRBD2 (5 bases). CDR3 length equals 16 residues. Trimming pared 0 bases from V and 4 bases from J, leaving 13 bases between. The germline V gene encodes CDR1 MGHRA and CDR2 YSYEKL. The CDR3 DNA is TGCGCCAGCAGCCAAGATCGGGCGGGCACGTACAATGAGCAGTTCTTC. Translating it yields CASSQDRAGTYNEQFF.

The chain has TRBV11-3 and TRBJ2-1; 8 nucleotides align to TRBD1. Germline CDR1 is SGHNT and CDR2 is YENEEA. The CDR3 has 18 residues. V shed 2 bases, J shed 4 bases, and the junction held 13 bases outside the gene matches. CDR3 region: CASSLSPGQGKVYNEQFF. In nucleotides, the CDR3 is TGTGCCAGCAGCTTATCTCCAGGACAGGGAAAAGTATACAATGAGCAGTTCTTC.

V and J are TRBV5-4 and TRBJ2-7, with 10 bases identical to TRBD2. The CDR3 is made up of 15 amino acids. J gave up 6 bases and V 0 bases, and 6 bases lay outside the gene matches. Germline lookup yields CDR1 SGHNT and CDR2 YYREEE (reference sequence). The CDR3 sequence is CASSLDPLAGVEQYF. The CDR3 DNA sequence: TGTGCCAGCAGCTTGGACCCGCTAGCGGGAGTCGAGCAGTACTTC.

This clone was detected once. V and J are TRBV11-2 and TRBJ2-5; a weak D match, TRBD2 (6 bases). V shed 2 bases and J shed 2 bases, with 9 bases lying between them. Germline V lookup: CDR1 SGHAT, CDR2 FQNNGV. This CDR3 comprises 14 residues. The CDR3 region is CASSLLAGQETQYF. For the CDR3, the DNA is TGTGCCAGCAGCTTATTGGCGGGACAAGAGACCCAGTACTTC.

The chain has TRBV28 and TRBJ1-6; a weak D match, TRBD1 (6 bases). CDR1 and CDR2 (germline): MDHEN, SYDVKM. CDR3 length: 13 residues. Trimming stripped 5 bases from V and 7 bases from J, with 9 bases between. In DNA, the CDR3 is TGTGCCAGCAGTCCGCAGGGGAATTCACCCCTCCACTTT. The encoded protein is CASSPQGNSPLHF.

The genes are TRBV28 and TRBJ2-1, with D perhaps TRBD1 (5 bases). The germline V and J ends were trimmed by 1 base and 6 bases, with 7 bases remaining between them. Germline V gives CDR1 MDHEN, CDR2 SYDVKM. There are 13 residues in the CDR3. CDR3 residues: CASSLFQGNEQFF. CDR3 nucleotide sequence: TGTGCCAGCAGTTTATTCCAGGGCAATGAGCAGTTCTTC.

The chain uses TRBV7-9 and TRBJ1-2; the D gene is possibly TRBD1 (6 bases). V was pared by 5 bases and J by 8 bases, with 24 bases between. The CDR3 is 16 residues long. Germline CDR1 reads SEHNR; CDR2 reads FQNEAQ (reference sequence). The CDR3 coding sequence is TGTGCCAGCAGCCAGATGCCCCTGGGGGCGGAAGTAGGCTACACCTTC. Its protein product is CASSQMPLGAEVGYTF.

V gene TRBV6-6 combines with J gene TRBJ1-5; D perhaps matches TRBD1 (5 bases). The CDR3 consists of 15 residues. CDR1 and CDR2 from the germline V gene are MNHNY and SVGAGI (reference sequence). The V end lost 3 bases, the J end lost 6 bases, and 15 bases lay between the germline ends. The CDR3 reads CASSYPQGNSQPQHF. DNA for the CDR3: TGTGCCAGCAGTTATCCGCAGGGAAACAGTCAGCCCCAGCATTTT.

Only a few counts were recorded for this clone. The V call is TRBV19, the J call TRBJ2-5; TRBD1 might be the D (6 bases). Germline V gives CDR1 LNHDA, CDR2 SQIVND (reference sequence). The CDR3 is 15 residues long. Trimming took 5 bases from V and 4 from J, leaving 17 bases between them. The CDR3 loop reads CASSRQTGSIETQYF. The CDR3 region has the DNA TGTGCCAGTAGTCGCCAGACAGGATCAATAGAGACCCAGTACTTC.

The V gene is TRBV28, the J gene TRBJ2-7; 7 bases map to TRBD2. The CDR3 is 17 amino acids. Germline V gene lookup returns CDR1 MDHEN and CDR2 SYDVKM. Trimming removed 0 bases from V and 0 bases from J; junction bases left unmatched: 8. The CDR3 DNA reads TGTGCCAGCAGTTTATGGGGTCAGGGACTAAGCTCCTACGAGCAGTACTTC. Amino acids: CASSLWGQGLSSYEQYF.